Below, one T cell receptor (beta chain) is given with its context. What it binds is unknown. Constant-segment-primed 5'RACE gave TCR alpha and TCR beta cDNA libraries with sample barcodes and UMIs. TCRdb ran MiXCR on the 5' RACE reads and lists one entry per CDR3 protein. The sample includes approximately 570,000 distinct CDR3 sequences, 15% to 20% seen only once; the top ten take around 11%. The CDR3 extends over 16 amino acids. Between the trimmed V and J ends, which lost 2 bases and 0 bases, there was a span of 10 bases. Germline loops: CDR1 SGHVS, CDR2 FQNEAQ. The sample originates from a study of T-cell memory formation after mild COVID-19. Whole-study findings and limits: Memory from before infection featured some responding clones, which suggests cross-reactive memory joined. Contracting clones from day 15 to 85 showed balanced CD4/CD8; later expanders favored CD4+.

The chain uses TRBV7-8 and TRBJ2-2, with D maybe TRBD1 (6 bases). The source is an adult woman who had mild COVID-19 (a few samples of this study predate the infection). Cell type and time point are not known. Sequencing input: PBMCs or a T cell subset sorted from them (not recorded which). DNA for the CDR3: TGTGCCAGCAGCTTATACAGGGTTTCGAACACCGGGGAGCTGTTTTTT. It codes for CASSLYRVSNTGELFF.